This T cell receptor beta chain was recovered during a study of blood T cell repertoires in COVID-19 (dated by TCRdb to the early 2020s). Concerning the study at large: Collaborator samples came from the United States, Italy and Spain and covered acute and convalescent phases of COVID-19. The prospective study material was composed of cDNA or gDNA derived from T cells, B-cell-depleted T cells, or PBMCs. Subjects who had been exposed to COVID-19, were actively infected with it, or had recovered from it provided the deeply sampled blood TCRbeta repertoires that made up the dataset. The repertoires were released in a freely available public database intended as a resource for research on the immune response to SARS-CoV-2. Samples came from the ongoing ImmuneRACE study (first 160 participants) plus 1,254 subjects from 6 global collaborators. The sample metadata nearly always contained a de-identified subject ID, COVID-19 status, age in years and sex. Where HLA class I and class II types were available, the types were taken from metadata supplied by the sample provider, not from assay-based typing.

CDR1 and CDR2, per the germline V gene, are SGHAT and FQNNGV. V and J are trimmed by 5 bases and 0 bases, and the gene matches miss 7 bases of the junction. The CDR3 measures 16 amino acids from cysteine to phenylalanine. Only the CDR3 DNA stays, 48 bases, in frame from base 1. TCRbeta CDR3 regions were amplified from genomic DNA using the immunoSEQ Assay, a bias-controlled multiplex PCR. The paper's data handling went like this. Nucleated cell counts per sample were estimated from amplification of reference gene primers within the assay. Sequence reads were collapsed and filtered to measure the absolute abundance of every unique TCRbeta CDR3 rearrangement. For each sample, productive Simpson clonality was calculated as the square root of Simpson's diversity index across productive rearrangements. TCRdb obtained this table from immuneACCESS and retained in-frame rearrangements with V and J assigned. These tables miss some clones; where compared with another copy, unresolved V genes account for less than half of the shortfall, and the remainder is unexplained. That table furnishes V, J and clone size, whereas the DNA furnished D and trimming. The table for this sample lists nearly 110,000 clones; about two thirds of them were counted only once. Around 0.92% of the sample is in the top ten clones.

Whole blood was collected in K2EDTA tubes by collaborating institutions according to the institutions' own protocols. For TCRbeta analysis, collaborators shipped samples as frozen whole blood, isolated PBMCs, or DNA extracted from either of those sample types. The table lists this clone with many counts. Its antigen remains unidentified. Base qualities are not at hand, and no much larger clone is one base apart. Study-wide findings and limitations: The amount of clinical and demographic metadata varied by source and participant and was provided uncurated.

Sequenced: peripheral blood. The origin of this receptor is a human donor with acute or convalescent COVID-19. The donor label of this sample is uncertain. The chain is encoded by TRBV11-2 joined to TRBJ2-5; TRBD2 matches 9 bases in the middle. CDR3 reads: CASSPTSGPYQETQYF. In nucleotide form, the sequence is TGTGCCAGCAGCCCCACTAGCGGGCCGTACCAAGAGACCCAGTACTTC.